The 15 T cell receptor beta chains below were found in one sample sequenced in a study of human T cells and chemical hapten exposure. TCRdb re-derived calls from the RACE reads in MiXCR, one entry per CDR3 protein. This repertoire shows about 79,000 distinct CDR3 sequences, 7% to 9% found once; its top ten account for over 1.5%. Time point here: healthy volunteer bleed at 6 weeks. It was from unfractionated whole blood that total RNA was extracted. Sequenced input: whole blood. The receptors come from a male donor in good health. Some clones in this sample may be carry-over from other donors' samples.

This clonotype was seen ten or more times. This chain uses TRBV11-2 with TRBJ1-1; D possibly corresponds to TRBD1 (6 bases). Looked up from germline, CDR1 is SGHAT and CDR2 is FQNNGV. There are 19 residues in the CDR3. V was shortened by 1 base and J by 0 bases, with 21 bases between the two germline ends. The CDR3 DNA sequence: TGTGCCAGCAGCTTAGCGGTTGGGGTGGCAGGGGAAATGAACACTGAAGCTTTCTTT. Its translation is CASSLAVGVAGEMNTEAFF.

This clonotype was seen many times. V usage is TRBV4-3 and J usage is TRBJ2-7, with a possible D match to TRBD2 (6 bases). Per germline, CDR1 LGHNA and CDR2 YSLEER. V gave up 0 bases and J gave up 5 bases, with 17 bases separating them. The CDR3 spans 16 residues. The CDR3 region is CASSQDRNAGGDEQYF. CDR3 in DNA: TGCGCCAGCAGCCAAGATCGAAACGCTGGCGGGGACGAGCAGTACTTC.

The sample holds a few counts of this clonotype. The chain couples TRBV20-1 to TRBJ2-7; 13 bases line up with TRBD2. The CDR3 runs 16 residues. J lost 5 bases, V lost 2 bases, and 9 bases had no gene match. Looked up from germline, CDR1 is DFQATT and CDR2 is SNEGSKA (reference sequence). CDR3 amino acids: CSARSPTSGRFHEQYF. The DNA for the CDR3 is TGCAGTGCTAGATCCCCGACTAGCGGGAGGTTCCACGAGCAGTACTTC.

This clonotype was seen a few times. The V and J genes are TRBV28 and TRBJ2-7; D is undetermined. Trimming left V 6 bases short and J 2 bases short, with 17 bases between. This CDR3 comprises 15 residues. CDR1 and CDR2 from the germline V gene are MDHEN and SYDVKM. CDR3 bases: TGTGCCAGCAGCCCGGCCGGCCCCCGGGCCTACGAGCAGTACTTC. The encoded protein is CASSPAGPRAYEQYF.

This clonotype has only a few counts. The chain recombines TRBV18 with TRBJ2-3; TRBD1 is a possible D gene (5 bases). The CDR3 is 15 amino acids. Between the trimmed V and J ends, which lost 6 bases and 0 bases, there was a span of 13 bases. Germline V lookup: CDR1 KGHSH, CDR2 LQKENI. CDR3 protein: CASSTTGASTDTQYF. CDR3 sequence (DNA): TGTGCCAGCTCTACAACAGGAGCTAGCACAGATACGCAGTATTTT.

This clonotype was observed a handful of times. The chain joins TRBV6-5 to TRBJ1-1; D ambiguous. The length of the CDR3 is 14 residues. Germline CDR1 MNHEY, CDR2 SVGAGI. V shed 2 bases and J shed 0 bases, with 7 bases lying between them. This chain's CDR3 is CASSYRGLNTEAFF. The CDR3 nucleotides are TGTGCCAGCAGTTACAGAGGGCTGAACACTGAAGCTTTCTTT.

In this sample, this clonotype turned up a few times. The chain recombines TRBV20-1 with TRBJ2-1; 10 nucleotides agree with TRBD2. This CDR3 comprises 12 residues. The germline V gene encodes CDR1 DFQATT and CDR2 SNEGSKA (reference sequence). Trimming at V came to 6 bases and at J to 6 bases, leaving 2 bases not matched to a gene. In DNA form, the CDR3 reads TGCAGTGCATTAGCGGGAGGCAATGAGCAGTTCTTC. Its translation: CSALAGGNEQFF.

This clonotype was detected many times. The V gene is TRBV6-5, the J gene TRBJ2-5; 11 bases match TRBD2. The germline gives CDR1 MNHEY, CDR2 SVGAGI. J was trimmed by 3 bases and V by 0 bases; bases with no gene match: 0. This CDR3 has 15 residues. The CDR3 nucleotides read TGTGCCAGCAGTTACTCGACTAGCGGGGAAGAGACCCAGTACTTC. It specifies CASSYSTSGEETQYF.

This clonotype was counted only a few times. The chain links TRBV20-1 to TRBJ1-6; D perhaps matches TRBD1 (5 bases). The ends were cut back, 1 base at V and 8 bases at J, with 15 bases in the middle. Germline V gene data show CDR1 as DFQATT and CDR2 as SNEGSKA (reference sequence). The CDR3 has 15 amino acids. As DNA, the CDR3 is TGCAGTGCTAGAGGCACCCCACGGGACCATTCACCCCTCCACTTT. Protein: CSARGTPRDHSPLHF.

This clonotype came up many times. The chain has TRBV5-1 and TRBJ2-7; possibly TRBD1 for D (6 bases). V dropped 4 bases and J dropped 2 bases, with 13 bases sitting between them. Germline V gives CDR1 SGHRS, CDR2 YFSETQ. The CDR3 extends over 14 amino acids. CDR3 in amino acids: CASSPDRSTYEQYF. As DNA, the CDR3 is TGCGCCAGCAGCCCGGACAGATCGACCTACGAGCAGTACTTC.

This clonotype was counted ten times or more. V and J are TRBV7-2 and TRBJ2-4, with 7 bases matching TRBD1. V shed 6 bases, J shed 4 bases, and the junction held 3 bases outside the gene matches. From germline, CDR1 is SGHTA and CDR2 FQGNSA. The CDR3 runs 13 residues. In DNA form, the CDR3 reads TGTGCCAGCAGAGGGACAGAAAAAAACATTCAGTACTTC. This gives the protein CASRGTEKNIQYF. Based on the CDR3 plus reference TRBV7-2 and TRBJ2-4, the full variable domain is GAGVSQSPSNKVTEKGKDVELRCDPISGHTALYWYRQSLGQGLEFLIYFQGNSAPDKSGLPSDRFSAERTGGSVSTLTIQRTQQEDSAVYLCASRGTEKNIQYFGAGTRLSVL.

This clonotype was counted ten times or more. The CDR3 sequence is CAINAGTRGYEQYF. The CDR3 region has the DNA TGTGCCATCAACGCCGGGACAAGGGGTTACGAGCAGTACTTC. The rearrangement joins TRBV10-3 to TRBJ2-7; maybe TRBD1 (6 bases). There are 14 residues in the CDR3. CDR1 and CDR2 from the germline V gene are ENHRY and SYGVKD. V was pared by 7 bases and J by 4 bases, with 17 bases between.

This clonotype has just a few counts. For the CDR3, the DNA is TGTGCCAGCAGCAATGATACTTTGCCCGCTGAAGCTTTCTTT. Translating it yields CASSNDTLPAEAFF. The genes are TRBV7-9 and TRBJ1-1; no reliable D call. The CDR3 runs to 14 residues. The V end lost 5 bases, the J end lost 6 bases, and 16 bases lay between the germline ends. Per the germline V gene, CDR1 is SEHNR and CDR2 is FQNEAQ (reference sequence). Together with reference TRBV7-9 and TRBJ1-1, the CDR3 gives the full variable domain: DTGVSQNPRHKITKRGQNVTFRCDPISEHNRLYWYRQTLGQGPEFLTYFQNEAQLEKSRLLSDRFSAERPKGSFSTLEIQRTEQGDSAMYLCASSNDTLPAEAFFGQGTRLTVV.

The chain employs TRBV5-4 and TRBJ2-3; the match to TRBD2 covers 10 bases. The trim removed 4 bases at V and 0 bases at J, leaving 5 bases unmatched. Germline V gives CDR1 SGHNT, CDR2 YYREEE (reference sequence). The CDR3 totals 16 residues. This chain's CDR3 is CASSIETSGSTDTQYF. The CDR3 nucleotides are TGTGCCAGCAGCATAGAGACTAGCGGGAGCACAGATACGCAGTATTTT.

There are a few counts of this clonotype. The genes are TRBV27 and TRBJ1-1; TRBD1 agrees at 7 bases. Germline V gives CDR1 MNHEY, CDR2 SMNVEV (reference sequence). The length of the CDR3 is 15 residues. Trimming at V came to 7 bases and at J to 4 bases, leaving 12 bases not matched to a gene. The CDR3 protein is CASIDRAGMATEAFF. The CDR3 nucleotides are TGTGCCAGCATAGACAGGGCTGGCATGGCCACTGAAGCTTTCTTT.